Reported below is one T cell receptor beta chain. Sequencing used immunoSEQ multiplex PCR; TCRdb keeps in-frame clones, though not all of them. The sample yields hundreds of thousands of clones, almost 90% seen once. This sample was included in a study of blood T cell repertoires in COVID-19. Trimming cost V 4 bases and J 5 bases; bases outside gene matches: 5. CDR1 MNHEY and CDR2 SMNVEV come from the germline V gene (reference sequence). This CDR3 contains 14 residues. The V call is TRBV27, the J call TRBJ2-1; 7 bases agree with TRBD2. The material sequenced was peripheral blood. This sequence was found in a young woman with COVID-19, enrolled during active disease. CDR3 amino acids: CASSSLAENNEQFF. CDR3 nucleotides: TGTGCCAGCAGTTCCCTAGCGGAGAACAATGAGCAGTTCTTC.